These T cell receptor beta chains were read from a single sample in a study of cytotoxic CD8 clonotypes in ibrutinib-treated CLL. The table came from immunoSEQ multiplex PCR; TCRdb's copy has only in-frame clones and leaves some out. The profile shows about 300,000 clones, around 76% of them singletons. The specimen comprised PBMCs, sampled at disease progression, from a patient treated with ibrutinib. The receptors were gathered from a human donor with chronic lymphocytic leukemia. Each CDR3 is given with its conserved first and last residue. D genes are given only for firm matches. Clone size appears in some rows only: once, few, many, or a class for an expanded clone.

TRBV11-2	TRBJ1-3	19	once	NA	TGTGCCAGCAGCTCCCGGGACGCAAACTTCCGGGGCTCTGGAAACACCATATATTTT	CASSSRDANFRGSGNTIYF
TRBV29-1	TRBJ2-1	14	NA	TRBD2	TGCAGCGTGCCCGCGGGGGGATCCTTCAATGAGCAGTTCTTC	CSVPAGGSFNEQFF
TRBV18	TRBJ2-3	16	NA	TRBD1	TGTGCCAGCTCACCAGGACAGGGTGGGAGCACAGATACGCAGTATTTT	CASSPGQGGSTDTQYF
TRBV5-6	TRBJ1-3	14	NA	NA	TGTGCCAGCGGTAGTGCGGTTCCTGGAAACACCATATATTTT	CASGSAVPGNTIYF
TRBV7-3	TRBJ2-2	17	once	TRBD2	TGTGCCAGCAGCTATCCCGGACTAGCGCATACTACCGGGGAGCTGTTTTTT	CASSYPGLAHTTGELFF
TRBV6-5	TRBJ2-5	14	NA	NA	TGTGCCAGCAGTTACGGGGGGACCCAAGAGACCCAGTACTTC	CASSYGGTQETQYF
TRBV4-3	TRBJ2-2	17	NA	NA	TGCGCCAGCAGCCAAGAATTAGGTGGCATACTCACCGGGGAGCTGTTTTTT	CASSQELGGILTGELFF
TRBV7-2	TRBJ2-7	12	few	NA	TGTGCCAGCAGCTTACGAGAGGGCGAGCAGTACTTC	CASSLREGEQYF
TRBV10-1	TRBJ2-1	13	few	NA	TGCGCCAGCAGTGACCCTAGCTTGGATGAGCAGTTCTTC	CASSDPSLDEQFF
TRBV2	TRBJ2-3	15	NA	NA	TGTGCCAGCAGCGACAGAACTATCGGAGGGCATACGCAGTATTTT	CASSDRTIGGHTQYF
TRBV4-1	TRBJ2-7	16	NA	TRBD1	TGCGCCAGCAGCCAGCCCCGGGACAGGGTAAGCGGCGAGCAGTACTTC	CASSQPRDRVSGEQYF
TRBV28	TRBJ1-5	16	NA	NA	TGTGCCAGCAGTTTACGAGGCCAGTATAGCAATCAGCCCCAGCATTTT	CASSLRGQYSNQPQHF
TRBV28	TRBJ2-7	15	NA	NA	TGTGCCAGCAGACCCAGACAGAGAAGATCCTACGAGCAGTACTTC	CASRPRQRRSYEQYF
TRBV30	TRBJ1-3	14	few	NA	TGTGCCTGGATAGGAGGGGCGCCTGGAAACACCATATATTTT	CAWIGGAPGNTIYF
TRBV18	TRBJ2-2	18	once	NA	TGTGCCAGCTCACCACCATCAAGGCTCACTAGGTATACCGGGGAGCTGTTTTTT	CASSPPSRLTRYTGELFF
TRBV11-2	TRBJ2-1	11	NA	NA	TGTGCCAGCAGCTTGGACCGCCCACTGTTCTTC	CASSLDRPLFF
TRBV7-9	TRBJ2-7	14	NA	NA	TGTGCCAGCAGATCAACGGCCGCCTCCTACGAGCAGTACTTC	CASRSTAASYEQYF
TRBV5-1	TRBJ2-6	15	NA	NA	TGCGCCAGCAGCCCCAGTCCCGTCCGGGCCAACGTCCTGACTTTC	CASSPSPVRANVLTF
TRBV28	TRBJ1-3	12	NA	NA	TGTGCCAGCAGGAGTTCAGAGGACACCATATATTTT	CASRSSEDTIYF
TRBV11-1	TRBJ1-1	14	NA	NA	TGTGCCAGCAGCTTTCGTCAGGGCTACACTGAAGCTTTCTTT	CASSFRQGYTEAFF
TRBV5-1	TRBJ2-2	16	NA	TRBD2	TGCGCCAGCAGCTTGGGGACTAGCGGGCAGGGCGGGGAGCTGTTTTTT	CASSLGTSGQGGELFF
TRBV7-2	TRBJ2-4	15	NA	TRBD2	TGTGCCTCCCAAAACCGAGCGGGACCGGGAAACATTCAGTACTTC	CASQNRAGPGNIQYF
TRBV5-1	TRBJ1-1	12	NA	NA	TGCGCCAGCAGCCGGACGGGTACTGAAGCTTTCTTT	CASSRTGTEAFF
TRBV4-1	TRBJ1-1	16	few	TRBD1	TGCGCCAGCAGCGTCCGGGACAGGGAGGGTTACACTGAAGCTTTCTTT	CASSVRDREGYTEAFF
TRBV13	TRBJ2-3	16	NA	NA	TGTGCCAGCAGCTTAACCCGGTCGGCTAGCACAGATACGCAGTATTTT	CASSLTRSASTDTQYF
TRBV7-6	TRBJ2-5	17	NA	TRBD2	TGTGCCAGCAGCTTAGTAGGGACTAGCGGGGGCAGGGAGACCCAGTACTTC	CASSLVGTSGGRETQYF
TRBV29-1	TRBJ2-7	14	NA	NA	TGCAGCGTTTTGACGGAGCCGCCGGGCTACGAGCAGTACTTC	CSVLTEPPGYEQYF
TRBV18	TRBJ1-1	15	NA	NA	TGTGCCAGCTCACCACCATTGAGAAGGAACACTGAAGCTTTCTTT	CASSPPLRRNTEAFF
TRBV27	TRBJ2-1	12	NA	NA	TGTGCCAGCAGCCCCCCCGGGAATGAGCAGTTCTTC	CASSPPGNEQFF
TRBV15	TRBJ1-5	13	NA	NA	TGTGCCACCAGCAGAGGCGGGGATCAGCCCCAGCATTTT	CATSRGGDQPQHF
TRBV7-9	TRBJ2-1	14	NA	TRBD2	TGTGCCAGCACTCTAGCGGGAGGCCTTTATGAGCAGTTCTTC	CASTLAGGLYEQFF
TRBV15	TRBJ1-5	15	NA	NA	TGTGCCACCAGCCTCGGGGGAGAGAGCAATCAGCCCCAGCATTTT	CATSLGGESNQPQHF
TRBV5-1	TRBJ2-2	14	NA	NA	TGCGCCAGCAGCTTACGGGAACTCCCCGGGGAGCTGTTTTTT	CASSLRELPGELFF
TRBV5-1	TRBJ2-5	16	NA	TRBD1	TGCGCCAGCAGCTTGTTCCCGGGACAGGTACAAGAGACCCAGTACTTC	CASSLFPGQVQETQYF
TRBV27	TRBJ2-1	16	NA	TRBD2	TGTGCCAGCAGTCGGACTAGCGGACCCTTGGGTGGCGAGCAGTTCTTC	CASSRTSGPLGGEQFF
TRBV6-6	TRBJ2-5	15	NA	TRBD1	TGTGCCAGCAGATCTCGACAGGGGACCCAAGAGACCCAGTACTTC	CASRSRQGTQETQYF
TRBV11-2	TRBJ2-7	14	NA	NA	TGTGCCAGCAGCCCGACTGGCAGGCGGGGCGAGCAGTACTTC	CASSPTGRRGEQYF
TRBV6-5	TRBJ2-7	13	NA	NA	TGTGCCAGCAGTTTTAAAGGGGTTTACGAGCAGTACTTC	CASSFKGVYEQYF
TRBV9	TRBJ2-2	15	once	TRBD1	TGTGCCAGCAGTATAGGGACAGGTAACACCGGGGAGCTGTTTTTT	CASSIGTGNTGELFF
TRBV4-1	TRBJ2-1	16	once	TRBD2	TGCGCCAGCAGCTTCGTAGCGGGAGGGCCCTACAATGAGCAGTTCTTC	CASSFVAGGPYNEQFF
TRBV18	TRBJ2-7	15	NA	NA	TGTGCCAGCTCACCGAGCTCTGGGAGCTCCTACGAGCAGTACTTC	CASSPSSGSSYEQYF
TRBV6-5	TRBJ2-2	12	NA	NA	TGTGCGGTCAGGACAGAACCCGGGGAGCTGTTTTTT	CAVRTEPGELFF
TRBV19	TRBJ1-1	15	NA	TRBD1	TGTGCCAGTAGTATATCTGACAGGGCCGTTGGTGAAGCTTTCTTT	CASSISDRAVGEAFF
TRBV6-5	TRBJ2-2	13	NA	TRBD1	TGTGCCAGCATTTCAGGGGGTCCCGGGGAGCTGTTTTTT	CASISGGPGELFF
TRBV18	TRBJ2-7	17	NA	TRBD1	TGTGCCAGCTCACCGGATCAGGGGGCGCTTCGACTCTACGAGCAGTACTTC	CASSPDQGALRLYEQYF
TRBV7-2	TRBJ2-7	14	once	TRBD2	TGTGCCAGCAGCCCTCAAGTAGCGGGATACGAGCAGTACTTC	CASSPQVAGYEQYF
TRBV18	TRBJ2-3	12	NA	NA	TGTGCCAGCTCACCAAGGTCGGGGACGCAGTATTTT	CASSPRSGTQYF
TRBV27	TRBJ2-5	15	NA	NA	TGTGCCAGCAGTTCCATTTCCCGCGGGGTAGAGACCCAGTACTTC	CASSSISRGVETQYF
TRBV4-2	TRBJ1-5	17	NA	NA	TGTGCCAGCAGCCTAGATTCTATGGAGGCCGGCAATCAGCCCCAGCATTTT	CASSLDSMEAGNQPQHF
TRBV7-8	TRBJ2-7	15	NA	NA	TGTGCCAGCAGCCTTCCGGGGCTAGTTAAGGACGAGCAGTACTTC	CASSLPGLVKDEQYF
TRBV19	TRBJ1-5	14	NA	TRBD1	TGTGCCAGTAGTATCGGACAGGGGATGCAGCCCCAGCATTTT	CASSIGQGMQPQHF
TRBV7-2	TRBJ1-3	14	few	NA	TGTGCCAGCAGCTTAGCGAGGGCTGGAAACACCATATATTTT	CASSLARAGNTIYF
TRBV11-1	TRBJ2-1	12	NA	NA	TGTGCCAGCAGCCATCAACACAATGAGCAGTTCTTC	CASSHQHNEQFF
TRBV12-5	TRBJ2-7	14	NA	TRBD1	TGTGCTAGTGGGGGACAGGGGGCGCCGGGAGAGCAGTACTTC	CASGGQGAPGEQYF
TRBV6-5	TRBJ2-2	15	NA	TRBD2	TGTGCCAGCAGCTCTAGCGGGGGGGCCCCCGGGGAGCTGTTTTTT	CASSSSGGAPGELFF
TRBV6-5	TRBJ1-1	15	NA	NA	TGTGCCAGCAGTTACCTGACCGCGAGCCGCTATGAAGCTTTCTTT	CASSYLTASRYEAFF
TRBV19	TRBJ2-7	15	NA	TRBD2	TGTGCCAGTAGCCCTGGGACTAGCGGACTATACGAGCAGTACTTC	CASSPGTSGLYEQYF
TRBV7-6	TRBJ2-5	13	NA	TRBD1	TGTGCCAGCACCAGGGACAGGGGAGGGACCCAGTACTTC	CASTRDRGGTQYF
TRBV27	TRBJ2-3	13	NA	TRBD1	TGTGCCAGCACCGAAAGACAGGGGGTTCGTGAGTATTTT	CASTERQGVREYF